The T cell receptor (beta chain) described here comes from a study of blood T cell repertoires in COVID-19. Turning to the study itself: Italy, Spain and the United States were the sources of the convalescent and acute COVID-19 samples. The cDNA or gDNA used as material had been derived from T cells, B-cell-depleted T cells, or PBMCs.

Only in-frame clones appear in the TCRdb table, and some are missing; sequencing was by immunoSEQ multiplex PCR. The sample lists more than 100,000 clones, roughly 84% occurring once. The sequenced material came from peripheral blood. The source of this sequence is a woman aged 80 or over with acute or convalescent COVID-19.

The CDR3 sequence: CASSDESTGELFF. The CDR3 region has the DNA TGTGCCAGCAGTGACGAGAGCACCGGGGAGCTGTTTTTT. J is TRBJ2-2 and V is TRBV6-4; D is undetermined. Germline CDR1 reads MRHNA; CDR2 reads SNTAGT. This CDR3 comprises 13 residues. V lost 2 bases, J lost 4 bases, and 5 bases lay in between.